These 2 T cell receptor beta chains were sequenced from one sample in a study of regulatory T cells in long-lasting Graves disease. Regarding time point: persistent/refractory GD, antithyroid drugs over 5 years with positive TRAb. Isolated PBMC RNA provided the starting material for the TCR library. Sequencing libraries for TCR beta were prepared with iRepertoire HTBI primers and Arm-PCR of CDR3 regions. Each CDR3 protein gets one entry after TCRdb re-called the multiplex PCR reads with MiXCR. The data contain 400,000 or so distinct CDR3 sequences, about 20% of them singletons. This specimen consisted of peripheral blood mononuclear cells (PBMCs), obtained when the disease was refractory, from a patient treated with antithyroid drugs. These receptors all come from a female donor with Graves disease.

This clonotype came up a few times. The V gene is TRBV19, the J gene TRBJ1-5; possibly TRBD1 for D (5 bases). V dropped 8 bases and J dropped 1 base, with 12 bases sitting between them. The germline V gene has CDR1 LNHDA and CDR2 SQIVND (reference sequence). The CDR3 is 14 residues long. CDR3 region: CASRQDSSNQPQHF. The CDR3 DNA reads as TGTGCCAGTCGACAAGACAGCAGCAATCAGCCCCAGCATTTT.

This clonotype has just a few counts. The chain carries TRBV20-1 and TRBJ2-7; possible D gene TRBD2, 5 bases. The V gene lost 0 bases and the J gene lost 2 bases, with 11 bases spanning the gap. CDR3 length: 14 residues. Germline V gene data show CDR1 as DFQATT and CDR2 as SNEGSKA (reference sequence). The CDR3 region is CSARDLGSTYEQYF. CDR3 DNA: TGCAGTGCTAGAGATCTAGGGAGCACCTACGAGCAGTACTTC.